This T cell receptor (beta chain) comes out of a study of early T cells in non-severe SARS-CoV-2 infection. Whole-study context: Chains were not paired, and sequencing was done on bulk RNA from unsorted whole blood.

TCRdb re-analysed the 5' RACE reads in MiXCR, keeping a single row per CDR3 protein. The data contain 30,000 or so distinct CDR3 sequences, less than 8.5% of them singletons. This clonotype was picked up a small number of times. Germline values: CDR1 MNHEY, CDR2 SVGAGI. V was clipped by 7 bases and J by 4 bases, with 13 bases between them. This CDR3 has 13 amino acids. This clonotype was sampled from an adult who was a healthcare worker with PCR-confirmed SARS-CoV-2 infection or an uninfected control (not recorded which). Material for sequencing was whole blood. This chain joins TRBV6-5 and TRBJ1-2, with D possibly matching TRBD1 (5 bases). CDR3 sequence: CASNRGEGYGYTF. The DNA of the CDR3 is TGTGCCAGCAATAGAGGGGAGGGCTATGGCTACACCTTC.